This TCR beta chain was sequenced for a study of a mutant IDH1 vaccine in newly diagnosed glioma. Study details: Vaccination began 4-6 weeks post radiotherapy alone, or with temozolomide cycles. Sex distribution of treated patients was about 62% male and around 38% female; mean age was around 40 years. Patients' prior therapy spanned radiotherapy, temozolomide, or both; most underwent both.

Sequencing was performed with immunoSEQ multiplex PCR; in TCRdb, only in-frame clones are kept and a portion is missing. The table records some 48,000 clones, more than 70% of them present only once. Points on this clone: Its antigen is unidentified.

Time point denoted: week 5, during vaccination. Vaccination used 300 ug of mutant IDH1 20-mer peptide per dose, with topical imiquimod. Germline CDR1 reads LNHDA; CDR2 reads SQIVND (reference sequence). V dropped 3 bases and J dropped 6 bases, with 15 bases sitting between them. The CDR3 covers 16 residues. Sample: PBMCs, taken from a glioma patient whose treatment included an IDH1 peptide vaccine. The chain couples TRBV19 to TRBJ1-6; weak D call: TRBD1 (5 bases). This clonotype originated in a woman aged 40 to 55 with glioma. The CDR3 bases are TGTGCCAGTAGTATCTCAGGGTCGGGGGTTAATTCACCCCTCCACTTT. The encoded protein is CASSISGSGVNSPLHF.